A selection of T cell receptor beta chains follows, all from one sample in a study of T cells of healthy individuals. Each CDR3 protein is one row after TCRdb ran MiXCR on the 5' RACE reads. The data contain about 96,000 distinct CDR3 sequences, approximately 16% of them singletons. These receptors all stem from a human donor in good health. Both conserved end residues are part of each CDR3. Fields, in order: CDR3 length, D gene, V gene, J gene, clone size, CDR3 DNA, CDR3 protein. A D gene is named only where the DNA matches it firmly. Rows give clone size only sometimes, using once, few, many, or a class for an expanded clone.

14	-	TRBV2	TRBJ2-2	many	TGTGCCAGCAGTGTACGCCATTCCGTCGGGGAGCTGTTTTTT	CASSVRHSVGELFF
11	-	TRBV6-2/TRBV6-3	TRBJ2-5	few	TGTGCCAGCAGTAAAAGGGAGACCCAGTACTTC	CASSKRETQYF
15	-	TRBV6-2/TRBV6-3	TRBJ1-5	few	TGTGCCAGCAGTTACCTAGCGTTAGGAAATCAGCCCCAGCATTTT	CASSYLALGNQPQHF
12	-	TRBV3-1	TRBJ1-2	-	TGTGCCAGCAGCCCGACAGGCGTTCGCTACACCTTC	CASSPTGVRYTF
13	-	TRBV12-3/TRBV12-4	TRBJ1-1	-	TGTGCCAGCAGTTTGATCGCGGCTCATGAAGCTTTCTTT	CASSLIAAHEAFF
15	TRBD1	TRBV18	TRBJ1-4	few	TGTGCCAGCTCACCTCGCCAAGGGGGCAATGAAAAACTGTTTTTT	CASSPRQGGNEKLFF
15	-	TRBV7-9	TRBJ2-5	-	TGTGCCAGCAGCTCCACCGGGGACGAGGAAGAGACCCAGTACTTC	CASSSTGDEEETQYF
17	-	TRBV4-2	TRBJ1-5	many	TGTGCCAGCAGCCAAGATTTGACCTCGAGGGGCAATCAGCCCCAGCATTTT	CASSQDLTSRGNQPQHF
18	TRBD2	TRBV20-1	TRBJ2-3	many	TGCAGTGCCGCCTCCGGGACTAGCGGGGCCCTGAGCACAGATACGCAGTATTTT	CSAASGTSGALSTDTQYF
14	TRBD2	TRBV5-6	TRBJ2-1	few	TGTGCCAGCAGCCTCGGACTAGCGGGAGTTAGCCCGTTCTTC	CASSLGLAGVSPFF
11	TRBD1	TRBV29-1	TRBJ2-1	-	TGCAGCGTTGAAGGAGGACAGGGTCAGTTCTTC	CSVEGGQGQFF
16	TRBD2	TRBV20-1	TRBJ2-1	few	TGCAGTGCTACCCGATTAATACTAGCGGGAGAACCTGAGCAGTTCTTC	CSATRLILAGEPEQFF
14	-	TRBV7-2	TRBJ1-3	-	TGTGCCAGCAGCGCGACCGTCTCTGGAAACACCATATATTTT	CASSATVSGNTIYF
13	TRBD1	TRBV7-7	TRBJ1-1	-	TGTGCCAGCAGCTTAAAGCAGGGGGGTGAAGCTTTCTTT	CASSLKQGGEAFF
15	-	TRBV6-6	TRBJ2-3	many	TGTGCCAGCAGTTACCCGGGCACTAGCACAGATACGCAGTATTTT	CASSYPGTSTDTQYF
12	-	TRBV25-1	TRBJ2-1	many	TGTGCCAGCAGTGAGTCCCGGGAACCGGAGTTCTTC	CASSESREPEFF
16	-	TRBV5-1	TRBJ2-7	few	TGCGCCAGCAGCCCCCTCCCTCGTGGTGCCTCCTACGAGCAGTACTTC	CASSPLPRGASYEQYF
17	TRBD1	TRBV9	TRBJ2-1	-	TGTGCCAGCAGCGTAGCTCTCCCCCTGACAGGGGGCAATGAGCAGTTCTTC	CASSVALPLTGGNEQFF
13	-	TRBV2	TRBJ2-7	few	TGTGCCAGCAGGGGTAAGAATTCCTACGAGCAGTACTTC	CASRGKNSYEQYF
11	-	TRBV20-1	TRBJ2-1	-	TGCAGTGCTAGTTGGAGGAATGAGCAGTTCTTC	CSASWRNEQFF
12	TRBD2	TRBV29-1	TRBJ2-1	-	TGCAGCGTTGCGCTAGCGGGGCCTGAGCAGTTCTTC	CSVALAGPEQFF
16	TRBD1	TRBV2	TRBJ1-2	many	TGTGCCAGCAGGGACCCTGACCGACAGGGCGGCGGTGGCTACACCTTC	CASRDPDRQGGGGYTF
13	-	TRBV20-1	TRBJ1-6	few	TGCAGTGCCAAAACAACCGGGGATTCACCCCTCCACTTT	CSAKTTGDSPLHF
14	TRBD1	TRBV28	TRBJ2-3	few	TGTGCCAGCAGTCCTCGGACAGGGCTAGATACGCAGTATTTT	CASSPRTGLDTQYF
17	-	TRBV7-8	TRBJ1-5	-	TGTGCCAGCAGCTTAGTTAGTTGGAAAAATCCCAATCAGCCCCAGCATTTT	CASSLVSWKNPNQPQHF
15	TRBD2	TRBV6-2/TRBV6-3	TRBJ2-4	-	TGTGCCAGCAGTTCCGGGGGGGCAGCCAAAAACATTCAGTACTTC	CASSSGGAAKNIQYF
15	TRBD1	TRBV20-1	TRBJ2-7	few	TGCAGTGCTAGAGATCCCGGACAGGGGTTATACGAGCAGTACTTC	CSARDPGQGLYEQYF
16	-	TRBV4-3	TRBJ2-6	few	TGCGCCAGCAGCCAAAATGGGGGCTCTGGGGCCAACGTCCTGACTTTC	CASSQNGGSGANVLTF
13	TRBD2	TRBV29-1	TRBJ2-2	many	TGCAGCGTCGAAAGCGGGAGCACCGGGGAGCTGTTTTTT	CSVESGSTGELFF
16	TRBD1	TRBV5-6	TRBJ2-1	-	TGTGCCAGCAGCTCACTGGGACAGTATGGAGGCAATGAGCAGTTCTTC	CASSSLGQYGGNEQFF
13	-	TRBV24-1	TRBJ1-1	-	TGTGCCACCAGTGAGGCCGGATACGCTGAAGCTTTCTTT	CATSEAGYAEAFF
15	-	TRBV28	TRBJ2-1	few	TGTGCCAGCAGTTCCGGGACCCTTTCCTACAATGAGCAGTTCTTC	CASSSGTLSYNEQFF
13	-	TRBV7-3	TRBJ1-2	few	TGTGCCAGCAGCCCATACGAGAACTATGGCTACACCTTC	CASSPYENYGYTF
16	-	TRBV6-2/TRBV6-3	TRBJ1-5	-	TGTGCCAGCAGCTACCCAGTCGGGGGGCAGGATGAGCCCCAGCATTTT	CASSYPVGGQDEPQHF
16	TRBD2	TRBV4-2	TRBJ2-7	few	TGTGCCAGCAGCCAGCTCCTAGCGGAAACCTTCTACGAGCAGTACTTC	CASSQLLAETFYEQYF
13	-	TRBV19	TRBJ1-1	-	TGTGCCAGTAGCATGGGGCGGAACACTGAAGCTTTCTTT	CASSMGRNTEAFF
18	TRBD2	TRBV15	TRBJ2-7	few	TGTGCCACCAGCAGAGATCGTTCGGGACTAGCGATCCACTACGAGCAGTACTTC	CATSRDRSGLAIHYEQYF
12	-	TRBV10-3	TRBJ2-7	many	TGTGCCAGCGGGACGACATCCTACGAGCAGTACTTC	CASGTTSYEQYF
14	TRBD1	TRBV10-3	TRBJ2-7	-	TGTGCCGTAAACACCGGGACAGGGACCTACGAGCAGTACTTC	CAVNTGTGTYEQYF
15	-	TRBV20-1	TRBJ1-3	-	TGCAGTGCTGACACAAGAACGGACTCTGGAAACACCATATATTTT	CSADTRTDSGNTIYF
14	-	TRBV18	TRBJ1-2	many	TGTGCCAGCTCACAGGGTGCCCGTAACTATGGCTACACCTTC	CASSQGARNYGYTF
14	-	TRBV18	TRBJ1-6	many	TGTGCCAGCTCACCGGAGGCATATAATTCACCCCTCCACTTT	CASSPEAYNSPLHF
17	TRBD1	TRBV10-3	TRBJ2-3	few	TGTGCCATCAGTGAGCCCGACGGGACAGAATCCACAGATACGCAGTATTTT	CAISEPDGTESTDTQYF
13	TRBD2	TRBV7-7	TRBJ2-1	-	TGTGCTAGCAGCAAGGGACTAGCGGGAGATCTGGTCTTC	CASSKGLAGDLVF
13	-	TRBV20-1	TRBJ1-2	few	TGCAGTGCTAGAGATCAACTTAACTATGGCTACACCTTC	CSARDQLNYGYTF
16	-	TRBV6-1	TRBJ1-2	few	TGTGCCAGCAGTGAACGGGAGGCACAGGGTAGGAACGGCTACACCTTC	CASSEREAQGRNGYTF
13	-	TRBV5-1	TRBJ2-3	-	TGCGCCAGCAGCTACCCCAGGGGAGATACGCAGTATTTT	CASSYPRGDTQYF
14	-	TRBV6-4	TRBJ2-2	-	TGTGCCAGCAGTGAGGGGCAGGACACCGGGGAGCTGTTTTTT	CASSEGQDTGELFF
19	TRBD2	TRBV27	TRBJ2-1	-	TGTGCCAGCAGTCGGCGAGCTAGCGGGAGGGGTGGGTCCTACAATGAGCAGTTCTTC	CASSRRASGRGGSYNEQFF
14	TRBD1	TRBV10-3	TRBJ1-6	once	TGTGCCATCAGTGTGGGAGGGGGCGATTCACCCCTCCACTTT	CAISVGGGDSPLHF
16	-	TRBV5-5	TRBJ2-3	many	TGTGCCAGCAGCCCTCCACCCGGACAGATGACAGATACGCAGTATTTT	CASSPPPGQMTDTQYF